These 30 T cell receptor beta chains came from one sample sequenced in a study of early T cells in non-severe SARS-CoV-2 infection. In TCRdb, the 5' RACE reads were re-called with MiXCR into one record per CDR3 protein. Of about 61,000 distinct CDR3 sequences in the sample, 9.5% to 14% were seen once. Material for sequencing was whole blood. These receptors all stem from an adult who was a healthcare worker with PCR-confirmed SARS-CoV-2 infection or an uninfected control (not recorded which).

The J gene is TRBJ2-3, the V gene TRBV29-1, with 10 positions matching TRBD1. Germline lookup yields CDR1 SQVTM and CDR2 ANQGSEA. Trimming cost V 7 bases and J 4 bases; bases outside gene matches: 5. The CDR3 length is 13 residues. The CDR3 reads CSGDGTGADTQYF. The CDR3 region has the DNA TGCAGCGGAGACGGGACAGGGGCAGATACGCAGTATTTT.

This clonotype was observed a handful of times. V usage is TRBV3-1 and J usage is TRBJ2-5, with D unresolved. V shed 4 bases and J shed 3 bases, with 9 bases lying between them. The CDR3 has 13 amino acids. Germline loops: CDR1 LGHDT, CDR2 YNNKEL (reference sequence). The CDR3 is CASSPISKETQYF. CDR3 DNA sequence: TGTGCCAGCAGCCCAATATCTAAAGAGACCCAGTACTTC.

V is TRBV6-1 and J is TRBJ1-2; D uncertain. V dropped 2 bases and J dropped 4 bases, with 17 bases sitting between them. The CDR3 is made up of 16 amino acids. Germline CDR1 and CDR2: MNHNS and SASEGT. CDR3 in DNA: TGTGCCAGCAGTGAATCGGTCATGACCGACCTCTATGGCTACACCTTC. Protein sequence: CASSESVMTDLYGYTF.

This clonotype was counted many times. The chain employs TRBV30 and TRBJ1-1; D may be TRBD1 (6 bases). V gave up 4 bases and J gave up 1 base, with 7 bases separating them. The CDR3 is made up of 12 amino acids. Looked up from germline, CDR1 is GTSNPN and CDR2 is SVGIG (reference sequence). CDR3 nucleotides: TGTGCCTGGACAGGGGCGAACACTGAAGCTTTCTTT. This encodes CAWTGANTEAFF.

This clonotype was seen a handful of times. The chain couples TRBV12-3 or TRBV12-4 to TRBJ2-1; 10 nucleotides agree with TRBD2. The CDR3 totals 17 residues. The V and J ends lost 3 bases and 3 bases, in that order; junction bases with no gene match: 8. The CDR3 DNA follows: TGTGCCAGCAGTTTTTTGGCTAGCGGGGGCCTCTACAATGAGCAGTTCTTC. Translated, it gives CASSFLASGGLYNEQFF.

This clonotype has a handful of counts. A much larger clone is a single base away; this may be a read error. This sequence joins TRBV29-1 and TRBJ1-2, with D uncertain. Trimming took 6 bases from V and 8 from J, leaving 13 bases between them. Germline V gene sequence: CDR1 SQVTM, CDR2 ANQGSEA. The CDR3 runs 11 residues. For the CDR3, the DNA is TGCAGCGTCGAGCGTCAATTCGGCTACACCTTC. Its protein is CSVERQFGYTF.

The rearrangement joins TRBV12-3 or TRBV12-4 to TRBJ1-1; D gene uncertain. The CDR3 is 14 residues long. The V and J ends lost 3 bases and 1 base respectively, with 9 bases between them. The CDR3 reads CASSFSGSNTEAFF. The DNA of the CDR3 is TGTGCCAGCAGTTTCTCCGGGTCGAACACTGAAGCTTTCTTT.

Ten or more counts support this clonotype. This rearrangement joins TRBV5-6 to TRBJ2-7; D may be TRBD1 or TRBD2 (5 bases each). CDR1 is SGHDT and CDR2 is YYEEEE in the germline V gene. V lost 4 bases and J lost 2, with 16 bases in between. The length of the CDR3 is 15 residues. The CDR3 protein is CASSPARDGPYEQYF. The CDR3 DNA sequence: TGTGCCAGCAGCCCCGCCCGGGACGGGCCCTACGAGCAGTACTTC. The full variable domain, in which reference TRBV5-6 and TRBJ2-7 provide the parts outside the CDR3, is DAGVTQSPTHLIKTRGQQVTLRCSPKSGHDTVSWYQQALGQGPQFIFQYYEEEERQRGNFPDRFSGHQFPNYSSELNVNALLLGDSALYLCASSPARDGPYEQYFGPGTRLTVT.

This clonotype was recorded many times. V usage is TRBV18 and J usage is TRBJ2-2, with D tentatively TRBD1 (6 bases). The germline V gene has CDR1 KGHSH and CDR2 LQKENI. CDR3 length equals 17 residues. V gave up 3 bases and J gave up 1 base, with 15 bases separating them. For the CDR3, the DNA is TGTGCCAGCTCACCGAGCCCCGGGACACAGAACACCGGGGAGCTGTTTTTT. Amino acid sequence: CASSPSPGTQNTGELFF.

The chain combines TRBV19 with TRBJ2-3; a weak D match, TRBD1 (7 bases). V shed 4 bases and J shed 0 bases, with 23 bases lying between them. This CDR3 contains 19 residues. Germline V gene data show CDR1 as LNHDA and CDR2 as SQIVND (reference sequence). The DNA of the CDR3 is TGTGCCAGTAGTAAAGCAGGGGGGACGCCTCACGCTAGCACAGATACGCAGTATTTT. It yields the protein CASSKAGGTPHASTDTQYF.

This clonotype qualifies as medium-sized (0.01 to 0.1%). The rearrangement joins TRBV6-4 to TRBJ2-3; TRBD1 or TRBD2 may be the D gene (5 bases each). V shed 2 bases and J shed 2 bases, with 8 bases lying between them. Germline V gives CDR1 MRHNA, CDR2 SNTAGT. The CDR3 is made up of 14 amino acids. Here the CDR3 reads CASSDRGSTDTQYF. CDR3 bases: TGTGCCAGCAGTGACCGGGGCTCCACAGATACGCAGTATTTT.

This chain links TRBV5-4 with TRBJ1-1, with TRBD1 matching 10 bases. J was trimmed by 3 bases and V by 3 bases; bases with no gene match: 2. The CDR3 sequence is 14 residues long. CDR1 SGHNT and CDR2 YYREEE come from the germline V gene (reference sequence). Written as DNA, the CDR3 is TGTGCCAGCAGCTCCGGACAGGGGGACACTGAAGCTTTCTTT. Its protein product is CASSSGQGDTEAFF.

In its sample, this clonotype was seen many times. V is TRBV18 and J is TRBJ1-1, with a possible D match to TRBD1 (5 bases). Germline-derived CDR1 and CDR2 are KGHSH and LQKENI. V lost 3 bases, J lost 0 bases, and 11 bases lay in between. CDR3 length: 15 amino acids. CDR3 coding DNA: TGTGCCAGCTCACCTTCTGGCAGGGTGAACACTGAAGCTTTCTTT. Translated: CASSPSGRVNTEAFF.

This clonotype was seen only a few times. The CDR3, as DNA: TGCAGCGCAGGGGGCGGCACAGATACGCAGTATTTT. Translating it yields CSAGGGTDTQYF. The chain has TRBV29-1 and TRBJ2-3; TRBD1 matches 8 bases. The junction had 1 base not matched to a gene; V was cut back by 7 bases and J by 1 base. CDR1 and CDR2 from the germline V gene are SQVTM and ANQGSEA. This CDR3 contains 12 residues.

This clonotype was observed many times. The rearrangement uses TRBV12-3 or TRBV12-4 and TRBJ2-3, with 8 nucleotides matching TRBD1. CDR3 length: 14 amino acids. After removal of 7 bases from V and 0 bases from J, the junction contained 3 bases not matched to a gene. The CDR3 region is CASTRDRSTDTQYF. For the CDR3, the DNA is TGTGCCAGCACCCGGGACAGGAGCACAGATACGCAGTATTTT.

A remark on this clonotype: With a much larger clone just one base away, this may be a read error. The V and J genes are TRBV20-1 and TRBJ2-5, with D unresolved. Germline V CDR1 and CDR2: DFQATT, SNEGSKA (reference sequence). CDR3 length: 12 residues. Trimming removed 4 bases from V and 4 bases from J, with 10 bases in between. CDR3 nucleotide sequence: TGCAGTGCTAATGGCCCGGGAGAGACCCAGTACTTC. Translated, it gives CSANGPGETQYF.

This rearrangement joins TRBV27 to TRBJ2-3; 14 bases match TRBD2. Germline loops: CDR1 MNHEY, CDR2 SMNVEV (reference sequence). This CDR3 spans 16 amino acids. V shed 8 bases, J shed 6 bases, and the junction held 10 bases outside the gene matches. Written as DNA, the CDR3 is TGTGCCAGCGGCCGGACTAGCGGGGGGCCCGGCGATACGCAGTATTTT. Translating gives CASGRTSGGPGDTQYF.

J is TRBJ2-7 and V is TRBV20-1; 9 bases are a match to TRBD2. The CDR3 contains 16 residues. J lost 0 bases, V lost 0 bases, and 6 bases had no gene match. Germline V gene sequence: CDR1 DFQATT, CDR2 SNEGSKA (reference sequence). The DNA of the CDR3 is TGCAGTGCTAGAGATCCTAGCGGGGCGAGCTCCTACGAGCAGTACTTC. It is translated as CSARDPSGASSYEQYF.

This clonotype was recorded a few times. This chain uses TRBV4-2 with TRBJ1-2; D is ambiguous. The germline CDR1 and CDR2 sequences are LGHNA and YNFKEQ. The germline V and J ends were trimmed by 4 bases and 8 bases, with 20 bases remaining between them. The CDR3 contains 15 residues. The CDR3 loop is CASSPTPDPIGGYTF. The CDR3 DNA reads TGTGCCAGCAGCCCGACCCCGGACCCGATAGGCGGCTACACCTTC.

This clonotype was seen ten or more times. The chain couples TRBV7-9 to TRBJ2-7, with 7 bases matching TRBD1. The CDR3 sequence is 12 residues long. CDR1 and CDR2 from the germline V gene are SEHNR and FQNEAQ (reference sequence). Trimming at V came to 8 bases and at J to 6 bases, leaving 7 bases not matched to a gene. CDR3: CASGQVLSEQYF. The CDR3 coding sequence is TGTGCCAGCGGACAGGTCCTCAGCGAGCAGTACTTC.

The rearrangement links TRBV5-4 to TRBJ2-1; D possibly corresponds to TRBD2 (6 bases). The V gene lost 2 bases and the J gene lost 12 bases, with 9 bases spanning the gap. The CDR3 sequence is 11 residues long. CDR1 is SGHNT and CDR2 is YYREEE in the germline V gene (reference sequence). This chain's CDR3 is CASSFERVQFF. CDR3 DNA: TGTGCCAGCAGCTTCGAGCGGGTGCAGTTCTTC.

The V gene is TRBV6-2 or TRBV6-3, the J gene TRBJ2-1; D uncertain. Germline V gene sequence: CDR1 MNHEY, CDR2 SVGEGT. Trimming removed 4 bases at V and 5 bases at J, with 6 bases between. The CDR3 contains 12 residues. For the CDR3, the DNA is TGTGCCAGCAGTTCCCAAAACAATGAGCAGTTCTTC. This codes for CASSSQNNEQFF.

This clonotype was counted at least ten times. CDR3 nucleotides: TGTGCCAGCAGTGAATCAATCCCCGGGGTCTACAATGAGCAGTTCTTC. Encoded protein: CASSESIPGVYNEQFF. This chain links TRBV2 with TRBJ2-1, with D tentatively TRBD2 (5 bases). The germline V and J ends were trimmed by 2 bases and 3 bases, with 14 bases remaining between them. Germline CDR1 SNHLY, CDR2 FYNNEI. This CDR3 has 16 amino acids.

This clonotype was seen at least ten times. The DNA for the CDR3 is TGTGCCAGTTCAGCCCAATACAGGGGTGGTGGTGGCTACACCTTC. This codes for CASSAQYRGGGGYTF. V usage is TRBV19 and J usage is TRBJ1-2; 7 bases fit TRBD1. The ends lost 8 bases at V and 7 bases at J; junction bases unmatched: 16. The germline gives CDR1 LNHDA, CDR2 SQIVND (reference sequence). The CDR3 is 15 residues long.

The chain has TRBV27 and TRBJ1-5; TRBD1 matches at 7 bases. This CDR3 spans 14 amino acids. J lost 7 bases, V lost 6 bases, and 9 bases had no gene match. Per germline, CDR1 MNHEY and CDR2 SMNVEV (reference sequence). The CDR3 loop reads CASSTTGRDQPQHF. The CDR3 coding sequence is TGTGCCAGCAGCACGACAGGGAGGGACCAGCCCCAGCATTTT.

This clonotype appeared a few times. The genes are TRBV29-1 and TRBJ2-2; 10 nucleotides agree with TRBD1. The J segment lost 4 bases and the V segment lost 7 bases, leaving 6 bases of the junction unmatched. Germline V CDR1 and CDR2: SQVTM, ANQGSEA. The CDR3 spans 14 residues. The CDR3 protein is CSARDRGATGELFF. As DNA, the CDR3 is TGCAGCGCACGGGACAGGGGTGCCACCGGGGAGCTGTTTTTT.

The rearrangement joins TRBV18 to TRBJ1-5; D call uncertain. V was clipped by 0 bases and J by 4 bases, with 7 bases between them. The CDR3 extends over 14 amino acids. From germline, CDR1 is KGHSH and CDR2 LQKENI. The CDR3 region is CASSPPGPNQPQHF. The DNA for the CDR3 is TGTGCCAGCTCACCACCGGGTCCGAATCAGCCCCAGCATTTT. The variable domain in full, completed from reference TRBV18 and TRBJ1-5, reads NAGVMQNPRHLVRRRGQEARLRCSPMKGHSHVYWYRQLPEEGLKFMVYLQKENIIDESGMPKERFSAEFPKEGPSILRIQQVVRGDSAAYFCASSPPGPNQPQHFGDGTRLSIL.

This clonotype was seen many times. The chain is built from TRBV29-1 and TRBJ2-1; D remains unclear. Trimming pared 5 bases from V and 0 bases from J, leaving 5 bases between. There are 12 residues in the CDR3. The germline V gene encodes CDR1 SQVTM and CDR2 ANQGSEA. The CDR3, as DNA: TGCAGCGTTCTCTACTCCTACAATGAGCAGTTCTTC. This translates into CSVLYSYNEQFF.

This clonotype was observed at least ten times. CDR3 nucleotide sequence: TGTGCCAGCAGCTTAGCGAGGACAGGGGGGTTTAGGAATGAGCAGTTCTTC. Its translation: CASSLARTGGFRNEQFF. The chain joins TRBV7-6 to TRBJ2-1, with 10 bases that match TRBD1. This CDR3 is 17 amino acids long. CDR1 is SGHVS and CDR2 is FNYEAQ in the germline V gene. Trimming at V came to 0 bases and at J to 7 bases, leaving 9 bases not matched to a gene.

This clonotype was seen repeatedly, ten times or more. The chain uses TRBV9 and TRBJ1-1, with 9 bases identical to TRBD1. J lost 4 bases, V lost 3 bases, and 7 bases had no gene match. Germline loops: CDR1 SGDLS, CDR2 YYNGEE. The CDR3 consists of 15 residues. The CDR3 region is CASSAHPTGGTEAFF. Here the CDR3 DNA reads TGTGCCAGCAGCGCTCACCCGACAGGGGGCACTGAAGCTTTCTTT.